Below are 15 T cell receptor beta chains sequenced from a single sample in a study of molecular identifiers for immune sequencing clone quantification. MiXCR, run by TCRdb on the PCR reads, gives a single entry per CDR3 protein. This table holds about 630,000 distinct CDR3 sequences, roughly 25% found once. Material for sequencing was naive CD8+ T cells from blood, with Jurkat cell RNA spiked in. Subset given: FACS-sorted CD8+CD4-CCR7+CD45RA+ naive T cells. The receptors were gathered from a human donor in good health. Some libraries in this study had Jurkat cell RNA spiked in.

This clonotype was recorded a few times. This rearrangement joins TRBV5-8 to TRBJ1-1; possible D gene TRBD1, 5 bases. This CDR3 has 15 residues. In germline, CDR1 is SGHTS, CDR2 YDEGEE. Trimming pared 0 bases from V and 4 bases from J, leaving 13 bases between. The CDR3 sequence is CASSLEAGSATEAFF. In nucleotides, the CDR3 is TGTGCCAGCAGCTTGGAGGCAGGGTCGGCCACTGAAGCTTTCTTT.

This chain joins TRBV12-5 and TRBJ2-7; no firm D call. The CDR3 contains 17 residues. Trimming removed 1 base from V and 3 bases from J, with 19 bases in between. Germline CDR1 is LGHNT and CDR2 is FRNRAP. For the CDR3, the DNA is TGTGCTAGTGGTTTGGGACTGGCCGGTCCAGTCGACTACGAGCAGTACTTC. It is translated as CASGLGLAGPVDYEQYF.

In its sample, this clonotype was seen many times. This sequence joins TRBV2 and TRBJ1-1; perhaps TRBD1 as D (6 bases). Germline V CDR1 and CDR2: SNHLY, FYNNEI. The CDR3 length is 14 residues. V gave up 5 bases and J gave up 1 base, with 11 bases separating them. CDR3 nucleotides: TGTGCCAGCAGTTTAACGACAGGGAACACTGAAGCTTTCTTT. Protein: CASSLTTGNTEAFF.

This clonotype has only a few counts. The rearrangement joins TRBV19 to TRBJ2-6; D gene unclear. Trimming left V 3 bases short and J 0 bases short, with 6 bases between. The CDR3 is 15 amino acids. Per the germline V gene, CDR1 is LNHDA and CDR2 is SQIVND (reference sequence). CDR3 sequence (DNA): TGTGCCAGTAGTATCAGTGACTCTGGGGCCAACGTCCTGACTTTC. It translates to CASSISDSGANVLTF.

This clonotype was counted a few times. The chain combines TRBV12-3 or TRBV12-4 with TRBJ2-1; the match to TRBD2 covers 12 bases. V shed 6 bases, J shed 8 bases, and the junction held 8 bases outside the gene matches. This CDR3 has 15 amino acids. Written as DNA, the CDR3 is TGTGCCAGCAGGCCTCGGACTAGCGGGGTCTATGAGCAGTTCTTC. Translation: CASRPRTSGVYEQFF.

This clonotype was counted ten times or more. This chain uses TRBV7-2 with TRBJ2-6; D is perhaps TRBD1 (6 bases). The V and J ends lost 5 bases and 0 bases respectively, with 20 bases between them. The CDR3 is 19 residues long. Germline V lookup: CDR1 SGHTA, CDR2 FQGNSA. The CDR3 coding sequence is TGTGCCAGCAGCCAACAGGGTTTTAGGTGGTCCTCTGGGGCCAACGTCCTGACTTTC. Translated, it gives CASSQQGFRWSSGANVLTF. The full variable domain, its missing parts supplied by reference TRBV7-2 and TRBJ2-6, is GAGVSQSPSNKVTEKGKDVELRCDPISGHTALYWYRQSLGQGLEFLIYFQGNSAPDKSGLPSDRFSAERTGGSVSTLTIQRTQQEDSAVYLCASSQQGFRWSSGANVLTFGAGSRLTVL.

About this clonotype itself: A much larger clone lies one base from this, so it may be a read error. This rearrangement joins TRBV4-3 to TRBJ2-7; possibly TRBD1 or TRBD2 for D (5 bases each). The CDR3 consists of 15 residues. From germline, CDR1 is LGHNA and CDR2 YSLEER. The CDR3 nucleotides read TGCGCCAGCGGCCAAGTGTTTGCCGGGACGGTCGAGCAGTACTTC. It yields the protein CASGQVFAGTVEQYF.

This chain links TRBV3-1 with TRBJ2-1, with 10 nucleotides matching TRBD1. The CDR3 consists of 13 residues. The germline CDR1 and CDR2 sequences are LGHDT and YNNKEL (reference sequence). V trimming: 5 bases; J trimming: 8 bases; junction bases outside the gene matches: 3. DNA for the CDR3: TGTGCCAGCAGCTGGGACAGGGGCTATGAGCAGTTCTTC. The encoded protein is CASSWDRGYEQFF.

Of note for this clonotype: A much larger clone is a single base away; this may be a read error. The V and J genes are TRBV12-3 or TRBV12-4 and TRBJ2-3; 7 nucleotides line up with TRBD1. The CDR3 has 17 amino acids. Germline trimming cut 6 bases from V and 7 bases from J; bases unmatched to any gene: 19. The CDR3 DNA reads as TGTGCCAGCAGGGACGACAGGGTCGGTATCAGCGCAAATACGCAGTATTTT. It encodes CASRDDRVGISANTQYF.

As to this clonotype: A much larger clone sits a single nucleotide away, making a read error possible. The rearrangement links TRBV7-2 to TRBJ2-1; D ambiguous. The ends were cut back, 1 base at V and 12 bases at J, with 13 bases in the middle. Germline values: CDR1 SGHTA, CDR2 FQGNSA. The CDR3 consists of 13 residues. The CDR3 protein is CASSLGAWALQFF. The CDR3 DNA reads as TGTGCCAGCAGCTTAGGAGCGTGGGCGCTGCAGTTCTTC.

This clonotype was observed at least ten times. V is TRBV27 and J is TRBJ1-5; TRBD1 is a possible D gene (5 bases). Trimming stripped 3 bases from V and 6 bases from J, with 12 bases between. Germline-derived CDR1 and CDR2 are MNHEY and SMNVEV (reference sequence). The CDR3 is made up of 14 amino acids. The CDR3 reads CASSLAGGGQPQHF. In DNA, the CDR3 is TGTGCCAGCAGTTTGGCGGGGGGAGGTCAGCCCCAGCATTTT.

The chain has TRBV5-4 and TRBJ2-3; TRBD2 might be the D (5 bases). The CDR3 consists of 16 residues. Germline CDR1 reads SGHNT; CDR2 reads YYREEE (reference sequence). Trimming shortened V by 4 bases and J by 1 base, and 16 bases separated the two germline ends. CDR3 DNA sequence: TGTGCCAGCAGCCAACTAGGAGGAGGAGGCACAGATACGCAGTATTTT. It specifies CASSQLGGGGTDTQYF.

This sequence joins TRBV20-1 and TRBJ1-2; no definite D call. The CDR3 covers 18 residues. V lost 0 bases and J 3 bases, leaving 23 bases between the germline ends. The germline gives CDR1 DFQATT, CDR2 SNEGSKA (reference sequence). The CDR3 DNA follows: TGCAGTGCTAGAGATCTCGGAATTGAGGAGGGAGTCGACTATGGCTACACCTTC. It is translated as CSARDLGIEEGVDYGYTF.

This clonotype occurred many times. The chain combines TRBV27 with TRBJ2-3; D is ambiguous. The ends were cut back, 3 bases at V and 0 bases at J, with 7 bases in the middle. Germline V gives CDR1 MNHEY, CDR2 SMNVEV (reference sequence). This CDR3 has 14 residues. The chain's CDR3 is CASSFFHSTDTQYF. The DNA for the CDR3 is TGTGCCAGCAGTTTCTTCCACAGCACAGATACGCAGTATTTT.

This clonotype was seen a few times. The CDR3 DNA reads as TGTGCCAGCAGCTCCTGGTCCGGGACTAGCGGACCCACGGGGTACAATGAGCAGTTCTTC. This encodes CASSSWSGTSGPTGYNEQFF. V gene TRBV11-3 combines with J gene TRBJ2-1; the match to TRBD2 covers 11 bases. This CDR3 is built from 20 residues. J gave up 4 bases and V 4 bases, and 18 bases lay outside the gene matches. Germline V gene lookup returns CDR1 SGHNT and CDR2 YENEEA. The variable domain in full, with the rest retrieved from reference TRBV11-3 and TRBJ2-1, is EAGVVQSPRYKIIEKKQPVAFWCNPISGHNTLYWYLQNLGQGPELLIRYENEEAVDDSQLPKDRFSAERLKGVDSTLKIQPAELGDSAVYLCASSSWSGTSGPTGYNEQFFGPGTRLTVL.